A single T cell receptor (beta chain) is shown here with its context. Its specificity is not known. The sample comes from a study of identifying expanded T cells in peripheral blood. Findings and limits, study-wide: Clone count variance between approximately 2-week samples rose with total template count. Over about two and four weeks, about 15 and 19 clones changed, versus 1.2 between replicates.

Profiled with immunoSEQ multiplex PCR; TCRdb holds only in-frame clones, not every one. The data hold 90,000 or so clones, with roughly 91% observed a single time. This CDR3 region has 19 residues. CDR1 and CDR2 from the germline V gene are KGHSH and LQKENI. The V segment lost 5 bases and the J segment 4 bases; nucleotides outside the gene matches: 14. The sequence came from a person aged 18 to 75 in good health. This rearrangement joins TRBV18 to TRBJ2-3, with 14 bases aligning to TRBD2. The specimen was blood. The chain's CDR3 is CASSANSGTSGGGADTQYF. CDR3 DNA: TGTGCCAGCTCAGCGAACTCCGGGACTAGCGGGGGAGGGGCAGATACGCAGTATTTT.